These 30 T cell receptor beta chains originate from one sample sequenced in a study of tumor and adjacent non-tumor tissue in lung cancer. A modified ARM-PCR protocol with three rounds of nested PCR amplified TCRbeta. MiXCR, applied by TCRdb to the multiplex PCR reads, yields one record per CDR3 protein. The table records around 100,000 distinct CDR3 sequences, 60% to 80% of them present only once. This sample's RNA came from whole unsorted tissue. More than 3 cm separated this lung sample from the edge of the tumor. What was sequenced was distant non-tumor lung tissue. Every receptor here comes from a young man with non-small cell lung cancer.

About this clonotype: Since the CDR3 does not end with the conserved phenylalanine or tryptophan, this likely comes from a read error. This chain uses TRBV11-2 with TRBJ2-2; a possible D gene is TRBD1 (6 bases). The V gene lost 5 bases and the J gene lost 1 base, with 11 bases spanning the gap. Germline assignment: CDR1 SGHAT and CDR2 FQNNGV. The CDR3 is 15 residues long. The CDR3 DNA reads TGTGCCAGCAGCCTTGGGACACTGAACACCGGGGAGCTGTTTCTT. Protein: CASSLGTLNTGELFL.

The sample holds a few counts of this clonotype. The junction departs from the called germline gene at one end, perhaps through a read error. The chain links TRBV11-3 to TRBJ2-7; D not certain. The V gene's germline CDR1 is SGHNT and CDR2 YENEEA. CDR3 length: 12 amino acids. This chain's CDR3 is CVSSPDSYEQYF. CDR3 sequence (DNA): TGTGTCAGCAGCCCAGATTCCTACGAGCAGTACTTC. Full variable domain (remainder filled in from reference TRBV11-3 and TRBJ2-7): EAGVVQSPRYKIIEKKQPVAFWCNPISGHNTLYWYLQNLGQGPELLIRYENEEAVDDSQLPKDRFSAERLKGVDSTLKIQPAELGDSAVYLCVSSPDSYEQYFGPGTRLTVT.

This clonotype was recorded many times. The V and J genes are TRBV20-1 and TRBJ2-1; 8 nucleotides match TRBD2. Per germline, CDR1 DFQATT and CDR2 SNEGSKA (reference sequence). V lost 5 bases and J lost 9; bases outside the gene matches: 9. The CDR3 extends over 13 amino acids. The CDR3, as DNA: TGCAGTGCTCCCAGCGGGGGACGGATTGAGCAGTTCTTC. As protein: CSAPSGGRIEQFF.

The chain couples TRBV6-6 to TRBJ2-7, with D possibly called TRBD1 or TRBD2 (6 bases each). The CDR3 covers 15 residues. Germline V CDR1 and CDR2: MNHNY, SVGAGI (reference sequence). The V end was cut by 7 bases, the J end by 2 bases, with 18 bases between. The CDR3 coding sequence is TGTGCCAGCAACTTCGGGAGACAGGTTCCCTACGAGCAGTACTTC. Translating it yields CASNFGRQVPYEQYF.

About this clonotype itself: A single base separates this from a much larger clone, so it may be a read error. V usage is TRBV10-3 and J usage is TRBJ2-5; D may be TRBD2 (6 bases). Germline V gene sequence: CDR1 ENHRY, CDR2 SYGVKD. There are 15 residues in the CDR3. The CDR3 DNA sequence: TGTGCCATCAGTGAGGGGCGGGACCACCAAGAGATCCAGTACTTC. Protein product: CAISEGRDHQEIQYF.

A word on this clonotype: One end of the junction is discordant with germline, which a read error may explain. The rearrangement joins TRBV29-1 to TRBJ2-1, with D hard to call. CDR1 is SQVTM, CDR2 ANQGSEA, per germline. CDR3 length: 11 residues. The CDR3 reads CSPVTNNAQFF. The CDR3 DNA reads TGCAGCCCTGTCACTAACAATGCGCAGTTCTTC.

This clonotype was recorded many times. The rearrangement uses TRBV29-1 and TRBJ2-1; possible D gene TRBD2, 6 bases. Trimming pared 0 bases from V and 1 base from J, leaving 7 bases between. The germline V gene encodes CDR1 SQVTM and CDR2 ANQGSEA. The length of the CDR3 is 14 residues. CDR3 coding DNA: TGCAGCGTTGAAGAGACTAGGTCCTACAATGAGCAGTTCTTC. This sequence encodes CSVEETRSYNEQFF.

This clonotype came up many times. V gene TRBV4-1 combines with J gene TRBJ2-7; D ambiguous. Germline V gives CDR1 MGHRA, CDR2 YSYEKL. There are 13 residues in the CDR3. The V end lost 2 bases, the J end lost 2 bases, and 7 bases lay between the germline ends. The CDR3 DNA is TGCGCCAGCAGCCAATCGGGCCCCTACGAGCAGTACTTC. Its translation: CASSQSGPYEQYF.

As concerns this clonotype: This may come from a read error, since a much larger clone is one base off. This chain joins TRBV28 and TRBJ1-2; 7 bases map to TRBD1. The CDR3 is 12 residues long. The V and J ends lost 10 bases and 6 bases, in that order; junction bases with no gene match: 8. The germline gives CDR1 MDHEN, CDR2 SYDVKM. The CDR3, as DNA: TGTGCCAAGTACGACAGGGAGAATGGCTACACCTTC. Translated: CAKYDRENGYTF.

Comment on this clonotype: Germline and junction disagree at one end, which may indicate a read error. The chain carries TRBV12-3 or TRBV12-4 and TRBJ2-1; 10 bases line up with TRBD2. The CDR3 totals 14 residues. The CDR3 protein is CTSMIGASGSNEFF. CDR3 coding DNA: TGTACCAGCATGATTGGGGCTAGCGGGAGTAATGAATTCTTC.

About this clonotype: As the CDR3 is not closed by the conserved phenylalanine or tryptophan, this likely results from a read error. The V gene is TRBV20-1, the J gene TRBJ2-7; 11 bases map to TRBD1. From germline, CDR1 is DFQATT and CDR2 SNEGSKA (reference sequence). V lost 1 base to trimming and J lost 6 bases; unmatched junction nucleotides: 8. The CDR3 extends over 15 amino acids. For the CDR3, the DNA is TGCAGTGCTAGAGGGACAGGGGGCTTCTTCTGCGAGCAGTACCTC. This codes for CSARGTGGFFCEQYL.

This clonotype was counted at least ten times. V and J are TRBV6-1 and TRBJ2-7; 9 positions agree with TRBD2. CDR1 is MNHNS and CDR2 is SASEGT in the germline V gene. This CDR3 region has 14 residues. The V gene end was trimmed by 7 bases and the J gene end by 3 bases; junction bases not matched to a gene: 7. The CDR3, as DNA: TGTGCCAGCATTTCCGGGACTAGCAGCTACGAGCAGTACTTC. It codes for CASISGTSSYEQYF.

Concerning this clonotype itself: The junction does not match germline at one end; this may be a read error. CDR3 region: CANSDLQQNTGELFF. DNA of the CDR3: TGTGCCAACAGTGATTTGCAGCAGAACACCGGGGAGCTGTTTTTT. This sequence joins TRBV24-1 and TRBJ2-2; D is ambiguous. CDR3 size: 15 residues. CDR1 and CDR2 from the germline V gene are KGHDR and SFDVKD.

Comments on this clonotype: A much larger clone sits a single nucleotide away, making a read error possible. The chain joins TRBV28 to TRBJ2-7, with D possibly being TRBD1 (5 bases). The CDR3 sequence is 13 residues long. V was cut by 7 bases and J by 7 bases, with 17 bases left in between. Germline V lookup: CDR1 MDHEN, CDR2 SYDVKM. The chain's CDR3 is CASNLRGSKEQYF. CDR3 DNA sequence: TGTGCCAGCAACCTAAGGGGTTCTAAAGAGCAGTACTTC.

Remarks on this clonotype: A much larger clone differs by one base, so this may be a read error. The CDR3 DNA sequence: TGTGCCAACAGCTTAGTAGGCCGGGCCGCAAGGGGTGAGACCCAGTACTTC. This sequence encodes CANSLVGRAARGETQYF. V usage is TRBV5-6 and J usage is TRBJ2-5; a weak D match, TRBD1 (5 bases). Per germline, CDR1 SGHDT and CDR2 YYEEEE. This CDR3 has 17 residues.

The chain carries TRBV11-2 and TRBJ2-5, with TRBD2 matching 12 bases. Germline lookup yields CDR1 SGHAT and CDR2 FQNNGV. The CDR3 has 17 residues. J gave up 2 bases and V 2 bases, and 6 bases lay outside the gene matches. The CDR3 DNA reads as TGTGCCAGCAGCTTAAGGGGACTAGCGGGCTATCAAGAGACCCAGTACTTC. It yields the protein CASSLRGLAGYQETQYF.

As to this clonotype: This CDR3 is missing its conserved last phenylalanine or tryptophan, likely due to a read error. The DNA is omitted, as the CDR3 cannot be located on it reliably, and the CDR3 follows TCRdb's listing. The chain combines TRBV12-3 or TRBV12-4 with TRBJ1-2. Ends included, the CDR3 has 11 residues. The CDR3 is CACSVGSGYAL.

V gene TRBV12-3 or TRBV12-4 combines with J gene TRBJ1-4, with D uncertain. V shed 8 bases and J shed 4 bases, with 14 bases lying between them. This CDR3 is 14 amino acids long. In DNA, the CDR3 is TGTGCCAGCGGTCGGATGGCCGGTAATGAAAAACTGTTTTTT. It translates to CASGRMAGNEKLFF.

As regards this clonotype: A much more abundant neighbour one base away suggests this may be a read error. This CDR3 is missing its conserved last phenylalanine or tryptophan, likely due to a read error. V gene TRBV10-1 combines with J gene TRBJ1-1; D is perhaps TRBD1 (6 bases). V dropped 0 bases and J dropped 4 bases, with 6 bases sitting between them. Germline loops: CDR1 WNHNN, CDR2 SYGVQD (reference sequence). The CDR3 covers 13 residues. The CDR3 sequence is CASSESGATEAFL. CDR3 coding DNA: TGCGCCAGCAGTGAGTCGGGGGCCACTGAAGCTTTCTTA.

By share, this clonotype counts as medium-sized. The V and J genes are TRBV12-3 or TRBV12-4 and TRBJ2-7, with TRBD2 as a possible D gene (5 bases). V lost 3 bases and J 3 bases, leaving 9 bases between the germline ends. The CDR3 runs to 13 residues. CDR3 DNA: TGTGCCAGCAGTTTCGGCGGGTACTACGAGCAGTACTTC. It is translated as CASSFGGYYEQYF.

Regarding this clonotype: One end of the junction is discordant with germline, which a read error may explain. This sequence joins TRBV4-1 and TRBJ2-1, with 14 bases matching TRBD2. CDR3 size: 19 residues. From germline, CDR1 is MGHRA and CDR2 YSYEKL. The CDR3 protein is CARSHPGLAGGPGYNGQFF. The CDR3 DNA reads as TGCGCCAGGAGCCACCCCGGACTAGCGGGGGGCCCGGGGTACAATGGGCAGTTCTTC.

In its sample, this clonotype was seen once. The junction differs from germline at one of its ends, possibly a read error. The J gene is TRBJ2-2, the V gene TRBV6-2 or TRBV6-3, with 7 positions matching TRBD1. The CDR3 runs to 13 residues. Germline V gene sequence: CDR1 MNHEY, CDR2 SVGEGT. In DNA form, the CDR3 reads TGTGCCAGCAGTACAGGGGACATCGGGGAGCTGGTTTTT. It encodes CASSTGDIGELVF.

About this clonotype itself: This may arise from a read error, as a much more abundant clone is one base away. The gene calls are TRBV6-5 and TRBJ1-3, with D unclear. The germline gives CDR1 MNHEY, CDR2 SVGAGI. This CDR3 contains 14 residues. DNA of the CDR3: TGTGCCAGCAATTACTCCTACAGTGGAAACACCATATATTTT. Translating gives CASNYSYSGNTIYF.

The gene calls are TRBV4-2 and TRBJ2-5, with 7 bases that match TRBD2. The V gene end was trimmed by 1 base and the J gene end by 9 bases; junction bases not matched to a gene: 20. Germline V CDR1 and CDR2: LGHNA, YNFKEQ. This CDR3 region has 18 residues. The CDR3 reads CASSQGFIGQGSGEAQYF. DNA of the CDR3: TGTGCCAGCAGCCAAGGCTTCATTGGGCAGGGAAGCGGGGAGGCCCAGTACTTC.

The chain joins TRBV20-1 to TRBJ2-6; the match to TRBD1 covers 7 bases. The CDR3 is made up of 18 amino acids. Germline V lookup: CDR1 DFQATT, CDR2 SNEGSKA (reference sequence). V gave up 7 bases and J gave up 0 bases; unmatched junction bases: 15. In nucleotides, the CDR3 is TGCAGTGTTCGAGGATCCGGGACAGTACCCTCTGGGGCCAACGTCCTGACTTTC. This encodes CSVRGSGTVPSGANVLTF.

To note about this clonotype: Possible read error: a much larger clone is one base away. The rearrangement links TRBV20-1 to TRBJ2-1, with TRBD2 matching 9 bases. Germline V gene sequence: CDR1 DFQATT, CDR2 SNEGSKA (reference sequence). This CDR3 contains 11 residues. For the CDR3, the DNA is TGCAGCAGACTAGCGGACAATGAGCAGTTCTTC. Amino acids: CSRLADNEQFF.

This clonotype has at least ten counts. V usage is TRBV4-1 and J usage is TRBJ2-5, with D perhaps TRBD2 (5 bases). Per the germline V gene, CDR1 is MGHRA and CDR2 is YSYEKL. The CDR3 length is 13 residues. V lost 4 bases to trimming and J lost 5 bases, with 11 bases between them. This CDR3 is CASSRTPGETQYF. The CDR3 nucleotides read TGCGCCAGCAGCCGAACACCGGGGGAGACCCAGTACTTC.

In the case of this clonotype: At one end, the junction sequence differs from germline, possibly due to a read error. V is TRBV11-3 and J is TRBJ2-5; maybe TRBD2 (7 bases). CDR1 and CDR2 (germline): SGHNT, YENEEA. The CDR3 extends over 15 amino acids. The DNA for the CDR3 is TGTGCCAGCAGCTTAGAAGGGGGAGGGCAAGAGACCCAATATTTC. Translating it yields CASSLEGGGQETQYF.

This clonotype was counted ten times or more. The chain carries TRBV11-3 and TRBJ1-5, with 7 nucleotides matching TRBD1. V was clipped by 5 bases and J by 3 bases; unmatched bases: 7. CDR1 and CDR2 (germline): SGHNT, YENEEA. This CDR3 contains 15 residues. The CDR3 DNA is TGTGCCAGCAGCCGGGGGGAGGGGGCCAATCAGCCCCAGCATTTT. Amino acid sequence: CASSRGEGANQPQHF.

This clonotype was recorded only once. This sequence may be a read error, since a much larger clone differs from it by one base. Here the CDR3 omits its conserved ending phenylalanine or tryptophan, so a read error is the likely source. The chain joins TRBV5-1 to TRBJ2-7; 9 nucleotides agree with TRBD1. V dropped 0 bases and J dropped 3; count of bases not matched to a gene: 4. This CDR3 has 15 residues. The V gene's germline CDR1 is SGHRS and CDR2 YFSETQ. The CDR3 nucleotides read TGCGCCAGCAGCTTGGACAGGGGGCAGCTCTACGAGCAGTACTAC. Encoded protein: CASSLDRGQLYEQYY.